This T cell receptor (beta chain) was identified in a study of CXCR3-negative and CXCR3-positive naive CD8 T cells. Study outcomes and limitations: Greater hydrophobicity was found in TRB CDR3s of CXCR3-positive naive cells than of CXCR3-negative naive cells.

As regards this clonotype: Its antigen is not known.

The study sorted every CD8+ T cell subset in triplicate at under 350,000 cells each. UMI-tagged TRB cDNA libraries were built via 5' RACE. TCRdb reprocessed the 5' RACE reads and keeps a single row for each CDR3 protein, giving no DNA. The sample data list approximately 90,000 distinct CDR3 sequences. Sequencing used naive CXCR3+ CD8+ T cells from blood. Noted subset: CD45RO-CCR7+CD27+CD95- naive CD8+ T cells expressing CXCR3 (TNR3+). This clonotype originated in a human donor in good health. Some clones in this sample may be carry-over from other donors' samples.

The CDR3 spells CSGWYQETQYF. This chain joins TRBV29-1 and TRBJ2-5. The CDR3 has 11 residues. Germline V gene sequence: CDR1 SQVTM, CDR2 ANQGSEA.